This T cell receptor beta chain was captured in a study of blood T cell repertoires in COVID-19 (dated by TCRdb to the early 2020s). Turning to the overall study: Samples from collaborators originated in the United States, Italy and Spain and spanned both the acute and convalescent phases of COVID-19. The material from the prospective study consisted of cDNA or gDNA derived from T cells, B-cell-depleted T cells, or PBMCs. HLA class I and class II types, where available, came from metadata supplied by the sample provider rather than from assay-based typing. A de-identified subject ID, COVID-19 status, age in years and sex were almost always included in the sample metadata. The dataset comprised deeply sampled blood TCRbeta repertoires from subjects exposed to, actively infected with, or recovered from COVID-19. Samples came from the ongoing ImmuneRACE study (first 160 participants) plus 1,254 subjects from 6 global collaborators. The repertoires were released in a freely available public database intended as a resource for research on the immune response to SARS-CoV-2.

From its cysteine to its phenylalanine, the CDR3 spans 15 amino acids. Only the CDR3 DNA is retained, 45 bases long and in frame from the first base. V was cut back by 8 bases and J by 9 bases, leaving a gap of 22 bases between them. The germline V gene encodes CDR1 MNHEY and CDR2 SVGAGI. The investigation overall reported the following: How much clinical and demographic metadata was included differed by source and by participant, and the metadata was provided uncurated.

The immunoSEQ Assay, a bias-controlled multiplex PCR, was used to amplify TCRbeta CDR3 regions from genomic DNA. In the authors' own workflow: The number of nucleated cells in each sample was estimated by amplification of reference gene primers within the assay. To quantify the absolute abundance of each unique TCRbeta CDR3 rearrangement, sequence reads were collapsed and filtered. For each sample, productive Simpson clonality was calculated as the square root of Simpson's diversity index over productive rearrangements. Imported from immuneACCESS, the table was reduced by TCRdb to in-frame sequences with V and J called. These copies leave out some clones; in studies compared against another copy, an unresolved V gene accounts for under half, and the cause of the remainder is not known. V, J and clone size were drawn from that table, and D and trimming were deduced from the DNA. Present in this sample are around 330,000 clones, approximately 88% of which were seen just once. The ten most abundant clones make up 1.5% to 2% of the sample.

To note about this clone: Its antigen is not yet known. No qualities accompany the bases; no much larger clone lies one base away.

One collaborating source in Seattle enrolled patients during active infection and followed them longitudinally through the course of disease. Collaborating institutions collected whole blood in K2EDTA tubes following their own protocols. For TCRbeta analysis, collaborators shipped samples in one of three forms: frozen whole blood, isolated PBMCs, or DNA extracted from either of those sample types. Recombination connected TRBV6-5 to TRBJ1-4; the D gene is perhaps TRBD1, on 6 matching bases. This clonotype originated in a woman younger than 45 with COVID-19, enrolled during active disease. Material: peripheral blood. This receptor has the CDR3 CASSTGGGPVKKLFF. The nucleotide sequence reads TGTGCCAGCTCTACTGGGGGGGGGCCCGTGAAAAAACTGTTTTTT.